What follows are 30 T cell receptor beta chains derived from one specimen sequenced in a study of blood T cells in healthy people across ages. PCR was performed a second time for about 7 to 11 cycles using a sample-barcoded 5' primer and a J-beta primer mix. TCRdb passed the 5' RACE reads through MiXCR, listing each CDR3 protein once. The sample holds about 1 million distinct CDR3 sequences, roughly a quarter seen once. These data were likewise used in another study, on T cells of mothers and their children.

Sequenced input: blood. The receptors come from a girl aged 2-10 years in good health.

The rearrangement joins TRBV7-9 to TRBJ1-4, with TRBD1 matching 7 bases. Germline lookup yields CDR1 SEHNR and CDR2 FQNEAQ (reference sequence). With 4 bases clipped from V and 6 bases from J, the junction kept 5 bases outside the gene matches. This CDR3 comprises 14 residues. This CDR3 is CASSSMTGYEKLFF. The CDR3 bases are TGTGCCAGCAGCTCTATGACAGGGTATGAAAAACTGTTTTTT.

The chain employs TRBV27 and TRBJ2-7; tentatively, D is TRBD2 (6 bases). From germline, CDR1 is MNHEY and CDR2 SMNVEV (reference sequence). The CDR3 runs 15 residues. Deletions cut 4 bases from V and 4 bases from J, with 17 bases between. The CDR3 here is CASSSIGERGYEQYF. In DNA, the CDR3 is TGTGCCAGCAGTTCGATCGGGGAACGGGGGTACGAGCAGTACTTC.

The CDR3 is CASRRSGTSALTDTQYF. The CDR3 DNA sequence: TGTGCCAGCAGACGCTCCGGGACTAGCGCCCTCACAGATACGCAGTATTTT. V is TRBV12-3 or TRBV12-4 and J is TRBJ2-3; TRBD2 matches at 10 bases. J gave up 2 bases and V 6 bases, and 11 bases lay outside the gene matches. This CDR3 comprises 17 residues.

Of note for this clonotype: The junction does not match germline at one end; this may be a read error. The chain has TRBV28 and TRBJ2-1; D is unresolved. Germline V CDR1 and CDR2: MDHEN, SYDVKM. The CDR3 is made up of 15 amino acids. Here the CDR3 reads CASSQPLDRLNERFF. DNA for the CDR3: TGTGCCAGCAGCCAACCCCTTGACCGACTGAATGAGCGGTTCTTC.

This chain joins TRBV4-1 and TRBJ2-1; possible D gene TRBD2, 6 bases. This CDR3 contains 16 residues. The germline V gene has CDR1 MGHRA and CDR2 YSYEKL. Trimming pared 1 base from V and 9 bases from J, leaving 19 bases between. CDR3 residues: CASSQAEGHEGGEQFF. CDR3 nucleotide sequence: TGCGCCAGCAGCCAAGCTGAAGGGCACGAGGGAGGTGAGCAGTTCTTC.

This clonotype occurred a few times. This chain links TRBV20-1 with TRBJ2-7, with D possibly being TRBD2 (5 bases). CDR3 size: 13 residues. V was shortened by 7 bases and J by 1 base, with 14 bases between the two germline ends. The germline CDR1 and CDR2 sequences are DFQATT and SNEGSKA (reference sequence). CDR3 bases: TGCAGTGTTCGGGAATCCGCTTCCTACGAGCAGTACTTC. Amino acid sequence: CSVRESASYEQYF.

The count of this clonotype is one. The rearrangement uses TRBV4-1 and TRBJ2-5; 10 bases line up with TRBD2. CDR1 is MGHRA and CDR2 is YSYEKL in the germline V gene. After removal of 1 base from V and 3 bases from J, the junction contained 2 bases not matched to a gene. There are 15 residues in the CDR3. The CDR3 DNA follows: TGCGCCAGCAGCCAAGCCCTAGCGGGGGAAGAGACCCAGTACTTC. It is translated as CASSQALAGEETQYF.

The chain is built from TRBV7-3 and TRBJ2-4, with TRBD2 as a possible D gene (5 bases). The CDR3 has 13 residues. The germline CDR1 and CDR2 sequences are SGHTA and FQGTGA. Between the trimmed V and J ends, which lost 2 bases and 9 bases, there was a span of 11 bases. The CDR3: CASSLDRGSIQYF. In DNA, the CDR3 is TGTGCCAGCAGCTTAGATCGGGGTAGCATTCAGTACTTC.

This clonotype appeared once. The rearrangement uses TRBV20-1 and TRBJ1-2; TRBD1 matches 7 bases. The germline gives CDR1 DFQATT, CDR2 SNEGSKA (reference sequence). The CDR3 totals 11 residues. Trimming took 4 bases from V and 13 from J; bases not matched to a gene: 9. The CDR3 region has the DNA TGCAGTGCTACCTCGACAGGGCGTCTCACCTTC. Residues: CSATSTGRLTF.

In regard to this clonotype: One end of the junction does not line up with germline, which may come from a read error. The DNA of the CDR3 is TGCGCCGGCAGCCCGGACTCGGGAGAGCAGTACTTC. Translated: CAGSPDSGEQYF. This chain links TRBV5-1 with TRBJ2-7; TRBD2 might be the D (5 bases). The germline V gene encodes CDR1 SGHRS and CDR2 YFSETQ. The CDR3 covers 12 residues. Drawing the rest from reference TRBV5-1 and TRBJ2-7, the complete variable domain is KAGVTQTPRYLIKTRGQQVTLSCSPISGHRSVSWYQQTPGQGLQFLFEYFSETQRNKGNFPGRFSGRQFSNSRSEMNVSTLELGDSALYLCAGSPDSGEQYFGPGTRLTVT.

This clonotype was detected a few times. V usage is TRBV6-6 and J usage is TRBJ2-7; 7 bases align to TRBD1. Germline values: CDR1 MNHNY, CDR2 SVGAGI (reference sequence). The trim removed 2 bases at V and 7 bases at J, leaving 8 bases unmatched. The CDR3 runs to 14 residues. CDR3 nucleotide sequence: TGTGCCAGCAGTTACGTGACAGGGCTAGGGGAGCAGTACTTC. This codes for CASSYVTGLGEQYF.

The CDR3 nucleotides read TGTGCCAGCAGTTACCGTCCCGGGGAGCTGTTTTTT. This gives the protein CASSYRPGELFF. The chain combines TRBV27 with TRBJ2-2; D not resolved. The CDR3 sequence is 12 residues long. Trimming stripped 4 bases from V and 6 bases from J, with 6 bases between. The V gene's germline CDR1 is MNHEY and CDR2 SMNVEV (reference sequence).

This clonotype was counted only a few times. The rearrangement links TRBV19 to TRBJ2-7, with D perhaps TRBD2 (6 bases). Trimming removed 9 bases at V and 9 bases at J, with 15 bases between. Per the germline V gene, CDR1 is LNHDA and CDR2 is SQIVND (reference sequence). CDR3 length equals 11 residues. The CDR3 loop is CASGTDLGQYF. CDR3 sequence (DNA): TGTGCCAGCGGGACTGATCTCGGGCAGTACTTC. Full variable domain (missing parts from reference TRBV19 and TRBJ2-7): DGGITQSPKYLFRKEGQNVTLSCEQNLNHDAMYWYRQDPGQGLRLIYYSQIVNDFQKGDIAEGYSVSREKKESFPLTVTSAQKNPTAFYLCASGTDLGQYFGPGTRLTVT.

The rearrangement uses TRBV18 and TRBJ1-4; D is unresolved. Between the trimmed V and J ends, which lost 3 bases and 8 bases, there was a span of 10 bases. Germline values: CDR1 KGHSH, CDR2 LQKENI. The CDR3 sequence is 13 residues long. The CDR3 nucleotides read TGTGCCAGCTCACCTGAGACGGCCGAAAAACTGTTTTTT. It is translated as CASSPETAEKLFF.

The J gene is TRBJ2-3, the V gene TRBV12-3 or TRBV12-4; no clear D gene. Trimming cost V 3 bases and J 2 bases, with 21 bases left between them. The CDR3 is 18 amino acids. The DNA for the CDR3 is TGTGCCAGCAGTTTCGGGCACACCGAGGATGACTTCACAGATACGCAGTATTTT. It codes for CASSFGHTEDDFTDTQYF.

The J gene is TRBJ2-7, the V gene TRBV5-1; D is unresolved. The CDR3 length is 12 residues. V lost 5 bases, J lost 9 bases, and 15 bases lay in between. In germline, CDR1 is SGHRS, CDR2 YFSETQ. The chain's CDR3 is CASSRPTATQYF. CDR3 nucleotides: TGCGCCAGCAGTCGGCCAACCGCTACGCAGTACTTC.

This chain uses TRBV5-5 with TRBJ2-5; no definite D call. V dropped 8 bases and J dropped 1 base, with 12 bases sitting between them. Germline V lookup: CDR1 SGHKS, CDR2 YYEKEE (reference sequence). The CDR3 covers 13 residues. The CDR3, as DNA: TGTGCCAGTTACCAGTGGTTCCAAGAGACCCAGTACTTC. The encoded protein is CASYQWFQETQYF.

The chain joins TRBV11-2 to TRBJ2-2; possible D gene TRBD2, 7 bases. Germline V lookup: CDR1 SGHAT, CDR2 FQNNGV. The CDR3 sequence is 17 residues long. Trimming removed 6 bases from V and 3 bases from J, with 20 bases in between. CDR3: CASSLTGGRSYTGELFF. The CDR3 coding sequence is TGTGCCAGCAGTCTAACGGGGGGCCGATCTTACACCGGGGAGCTGTTTTTT.

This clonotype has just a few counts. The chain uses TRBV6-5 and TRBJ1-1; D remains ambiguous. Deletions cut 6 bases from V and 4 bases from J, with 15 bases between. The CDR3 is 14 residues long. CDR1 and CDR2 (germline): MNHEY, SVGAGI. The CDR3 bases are TGTGCCAGCAGATTCGGGCGCGCGGGCACTGAAGCTTTCTTT. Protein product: CASRFGRAGTEAFF.

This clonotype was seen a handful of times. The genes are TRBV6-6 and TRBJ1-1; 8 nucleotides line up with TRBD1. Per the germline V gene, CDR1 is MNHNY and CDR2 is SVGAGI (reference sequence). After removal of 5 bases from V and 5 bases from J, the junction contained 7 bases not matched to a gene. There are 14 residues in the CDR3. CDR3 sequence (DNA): TGTGCCAGCAGTCCATCGACAGGGGCGACTGAAGCTTTCTTT. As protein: CASSPSTGATEAFF.

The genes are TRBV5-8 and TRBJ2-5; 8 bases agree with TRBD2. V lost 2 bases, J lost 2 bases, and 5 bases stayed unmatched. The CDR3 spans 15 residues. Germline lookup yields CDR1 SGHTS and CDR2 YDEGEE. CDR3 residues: CASSLGTSEQETQYF. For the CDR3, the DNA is TGTGCCAGCAGCTTAGGGACTAGTGAACAAGAGACCCAGTACTTC. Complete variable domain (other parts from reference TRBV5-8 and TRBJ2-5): EAGVTQSPTHLIKTRGQQATLRCSPISGHTSVYWYQQALGLGLQFLLWYDEGEERNRGNFPPRFSGRQFPNYSSELNVNALELEDSALYLCASSLGTSEQETQYFGPGTRLLVL.

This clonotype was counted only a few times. The CDR3: CSVEGAGAFF. CDR3 DNA sequence: TGCAGCGTTGAAGGAGCAGGAGCTTTCTTT. This chain connects TRBV29-1 to TRBJ1-1; the D is unclear. Trimming took off 1 base at V and 10 bases at J, with 7 bases between the two ends. The CDR3 runs to 10 residues. The germline V gene has CDR1 SQVTM and CDR2 ANQGSEA.

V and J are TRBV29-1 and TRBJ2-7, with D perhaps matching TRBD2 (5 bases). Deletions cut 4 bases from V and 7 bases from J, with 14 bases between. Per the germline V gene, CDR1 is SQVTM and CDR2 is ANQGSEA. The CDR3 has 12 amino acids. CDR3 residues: CSVVPGGGEQYF. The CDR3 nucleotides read TGCAGCGTTGTTCCTGGAGGCGGAGAGCAGTACTTC.

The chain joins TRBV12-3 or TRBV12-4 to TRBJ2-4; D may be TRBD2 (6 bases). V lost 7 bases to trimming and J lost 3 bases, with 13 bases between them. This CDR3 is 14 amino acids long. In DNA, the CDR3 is TGTGCCAGCACCGCGGGGACGAGCAAAAACATTCAGTACTTC. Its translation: CASTAGTSKNIQYF.

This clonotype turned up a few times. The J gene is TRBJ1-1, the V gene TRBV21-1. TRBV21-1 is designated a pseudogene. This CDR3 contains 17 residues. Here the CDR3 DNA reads TGTGCCAGCACCTTTCGGTGGGGGACTAACCCGAACACTGAAGCTTTCTTT. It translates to CASTFRWGTNPNTEAFF.

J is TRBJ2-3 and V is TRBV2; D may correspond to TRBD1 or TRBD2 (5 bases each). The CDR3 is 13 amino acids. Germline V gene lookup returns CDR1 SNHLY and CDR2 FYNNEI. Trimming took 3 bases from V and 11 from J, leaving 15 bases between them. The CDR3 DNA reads TGTGCCAGCAGTGATCTCGGGACGGATGAGCAGTATTTT. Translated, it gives CASSDLGTDEQYF.

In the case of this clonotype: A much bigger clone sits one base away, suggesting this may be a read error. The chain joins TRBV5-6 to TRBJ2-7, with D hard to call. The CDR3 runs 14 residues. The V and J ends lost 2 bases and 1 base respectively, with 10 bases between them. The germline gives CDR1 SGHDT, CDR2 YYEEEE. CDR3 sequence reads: CASSFRARSYEQYF. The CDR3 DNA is TGTGCCAGCAGCTTCCGGGCCAGGTCCTACGAGCAGTACTTC.

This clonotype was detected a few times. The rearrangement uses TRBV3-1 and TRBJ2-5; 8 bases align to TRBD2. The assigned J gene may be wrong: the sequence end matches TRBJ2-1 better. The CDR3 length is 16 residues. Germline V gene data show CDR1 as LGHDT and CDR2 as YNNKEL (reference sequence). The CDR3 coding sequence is TGTGCCAGCAGCCAAGTCCTAGCGGGTTTCAACAATGAGCAGTTCTTC. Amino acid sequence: CASSQVLAGFNNEQFF.

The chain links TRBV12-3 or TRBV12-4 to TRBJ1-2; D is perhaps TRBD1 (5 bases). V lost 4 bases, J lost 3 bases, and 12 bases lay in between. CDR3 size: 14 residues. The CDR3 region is CASSSAGSDYGYTF. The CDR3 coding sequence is TGTGCCAGCAGTTCCGCAGGGTCCGACTATGGCTACACCTTC.

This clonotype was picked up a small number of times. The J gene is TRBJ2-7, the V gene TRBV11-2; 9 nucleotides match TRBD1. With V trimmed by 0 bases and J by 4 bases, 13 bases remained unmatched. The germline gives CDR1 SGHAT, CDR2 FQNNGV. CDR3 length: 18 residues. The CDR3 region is CASSLDLSWGQGTYEQYF. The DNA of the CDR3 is TGTGCCAGCAGCTTAGATCTTTCTTGGGGACAGGGTACATACGAGCAGTACTTC.